The T cell receptor beta chain described here comes from a study of blood T cell repertoires in COVID-19. Study-level background: Specimens from acute and convalescent COVID-19 originated in the United States, Italy and Spain. T cells, B-cell-depleted T cells, or PBMCs provided the cDNA or gDNA that served as material.

Before being deemed recovered, Cohort 3 donors had two negative PCRs, clearance, or symptom resolution. The J segment lost 7 bases and the V segment lost 7 bases, leaving 14 bases of the junction unmatched. Germline lookup yields CDR1 MNHEY and CDR2 SMNVEV (reference sequence). This CDR3 region has 15 residues. Source study methods: Reference gene primer amplification yielded estimated nucleated cell counts. Produced via immunoSEQ multiplex PCR; TCRdb's table is partial and in-frame only. The DNA gave D and trimming, while V, J and clone size come from that table. The sample consists of fewer than 300,000 clones, 80% to 95% of them appearing once.

Material for sequencing was PBMCs or T cells enriched from blood (not recorded which). The V call is TRBV27, the J call TRBJ2-7, with 9 bases matching TRBD2. The source of this sequence is a woman in her twenties or thirties who had recovered from COVID-19. The chain's CDR3 is CASIAGVPAAGEQYF. CDR3 coding DNA: TGTGCCAGCATAGCGGGAGTACCAGCGGCGGGTGAGCAGTACTTC.